The sequence of this T cell receptor beta chain was determined in a study of blood T cell repertoires in COVID-19. Background on the study: COVID-19 samples, acute and convalescent, were from the United States, Italy and Spain. The cDNA or gDNA used as material had been derived from T cells, B-cell-depleted T cells, or PBMCs.

Authors' methods: Estimates of nucleated cell counts were drawn from the amplification of reference gene primers. Some clones are missing from TCRdb's copy, which holds only in-frame ones; the method was immunoSEQ multiplex PCR. V and J calls and clone size are as listed in that table; D and trimming were resolved from the DNA. The sample has some 140,000 clones; roughly 85% are singletons. Trimming left V 1 base short and J 1 base short, with 10 bases between. The germline V gene encodes CDR1 SGHAT and CDR2 FQDESV (reference sequence). This CDR3 comprises 15 residues. Sequenced material: peripheral blood. The sequence was collected from a man in his sixties with acute or convalescent COVID-19. The V call is TRBV11-1, the J call TRBJ1-1; D is undetermined. The CDR3: CASSLEARRNTEAFF. CDR3 bases: TGTGCCAGCAGCTTAGAGGCGCGGAGGAACACTGAAGCTTTCTTT. The variable domain in full, completed from reference TRBV11-1 and TRBJ1-1, reads EAEVAQSPRYKITEKSQAVAFWCDPISGHATLYWYRQILGQGPELLVQFQDESVVDDSQLPKDRFSAERLKGVDSTLKIQPAELGDSAMYLCASSLEARRNTEAFFGQGTRLTVV.